This TCR beta chain was identified in a study of TIL therapy for anti-PD-1-resistant metastatic lung cancer. In the study overall: Tumors were harvested before any PD-1/PD-L1 blockade. Tumors had a median PD-L1 proportion score of 4.5% to 7%. Tumors carried a median roughly 1.5 non-synonymous mutations per megabase.

The CDR3 has 18 residues. Trimming cost V 6 bases and J 3 bases; bases outside gene matches: 12. Germline V gene data show CDR1 as MDHEN and CDR2 as SYDVKM. Time point reported: pre-treatment sample, taken before nivolumab and TIL therapy. Sequencing used immunoSEQ v3. Survey-level samples got some 2 million read pairs; deep-level samples got roughly 4.5-6 million. Generated by immunoSEQ multiplex PCR, the TCRdb table keeps only in-frame clones and is missing some. The data hold tens of thousands of clones, with 78% observed a single time. The sequence derives from a person between 30 and 80 years old with non-small cell lung cancer. The chain has TRBV28 and TRBJ2-1; 12 bases map to TRBD2. The specimen comprised blood, sampled at baseline. CDR3 DNA: TGTGCCAGCAGCCCGTTAACCCGGACTAGCGGGAACTACAATGAGCAGTTCTTC. Protein product: CASSPLTRTSGNYNEQFF.